These 21 T cell receptor beta chains share one sample of origin, sequenced in a study of T-cell reconstitution after alpha-beta-depleted transplantation in children. Unique molecular identifiers featured in how the TCRbeta library was prepared. MiXCR, applied by TCRdb to the PCR reads, yields one record per CDR3 protein. In the table there are some 350,000 distinct CDR3 sequences, approximately 10% of which are singletons. This specimen was PBMCs from the stem cell graft donor, taken from the stem cell graft. Receptors were obtained from a human donor who donated a stem cell graft to a child with acute lymphoblastic leukemia.

V gene TRBV19 combines with J gene TRBJ1-5; no clear D. There are 15 residues in the CDR3. Trimming removed 3 bases at V and 3 bases at J, with 12 bases between. CDR1 LNHDA and CDR2 SQIVND come from the germline V gene (reference sequence). CDR3 loop: CASSISSEDNQPQHF. For the CDR3, the DNA is TGTGCCAGTAGTATTTCTTCAGAGGACAATCAGCCCCAGCATTTT. Variable domain in full (rest from reference TRBV19 and TRBJ1-5): DGGITQSPKYLFRKEGQNVTLSCEQNLNHDAMYWYRQDPGQGLRLIYYSQIVNDFQKGDIAEGYSVSREKKESFPLTVTSAQKNPTAFYLCASSISSEDNQPQHFGDGTRLSIL.

On this clonotype: One end of the junction fails to match germline, which may point to a read error. The chain employs TRBV5-1 and TRBJ2-1; D not resolved. The CDR3 has 14 residues. The germline gives CDR1 SGHRS, CDR2 YFSETQ. DNA of the CDR3: TGCGCCAGCACCTTGGTGGTCGCCTACAATGAGCAGTTCTTC. This sequence encodes CASTLVVAYNEQFF.

This CDR3 is CATNRGVVAAYNEQFF. In nucleotides, the CDR3 is TGTGCCACCAATCGTGGGGTGGTAGCGGCCTACAATGAGCAGTTCTTC. The V and J genes are TRBV15 and TRBJ2-1; the D gene is possibly TRBD2 (6 bases). CDR1 and CDR2 (germline): LNHNV, YYDKDF (reference sequence). The CDR3 has 16 residues. Trimming left V 7 bases short and J 2 bases short, with 18 bases between.

V and J are TRBV6-8 and TRBJ2-3; 7 bases map to TRBD1. J lost 4 bases, V lost 6 bases, and 10 bases had no gene match. The CDR3 loop spans 15 amino acids. The germline gives CDR1 MNHGY, CDR2 SAAAGT. CDR3 loop: CASRRGQAAPDTQYF. The DNA for the CDR3 is TGTGCCAGCAGACGCGGACAGGCAGCCCCAGATACGCAGTATTTT.

This clonotype was found a few times. V and J are TRBV15 and TRBJ2-2; 7 bases are shared with TRBD2. The germline V gene encodes CDR1 LNHNV and CDR2 YYDKDF (reference sequence). V shed 5 bases, J shed 1 base, and the junction held 4 bases outside the gene matches. This CDR3 is built from 15 residues. The CDR3 DNA is TGTGCCACCAGCCAGACTAGCATGAACACCGGGGAGCTGTTTTTT. It specifies CATSQTSMNTGELFF.

The table lists this clonotype with many counts. The CDR3 DNA sequence: TGTGCCAGCAGTTTGAGTTTGGATAGCAATCAGCCCCAGCATTTT. Translating it yields CASSLSLDSNQPQHF. The V gene is TRBV28, the J gene TRBJ1-5; D unclear. Per the germline V gene, CDR1 is MDHEN and CDR2 is SYDVKM. V shed 3 bases and J shed 0 bases, with 9 bases lying between them. This CDR3 has 15 amino acids.

This clonotype occurred many times. The rearrangement joins TRBV12-3 or TRBV12-4 to TRBJ2-7, with 8 bases lining up with TRBD2. The V and J ends lost 6 bases and 3 bases, in that order; junction bases with no gene match: 7. The CDR3 is made up of 14 amino acids. CDR3 coding DNA: TGTGCCAGCAGCCAGGCGGGGGGAGGCTACGAGCAGTACTTC. Translated, it gives CASSQAGGGYEQYF.

This clonotype was picked up many times. The rearrangement joins TRBV5-6 to TRBJ2-1; perhaps TRBD1 as D (5 bases). V was cut by 2 bases and J by 8 bases, with 14 bases left in between. The germline V gene encodes CDR1 SGHDT and CDR2 YYEEEE. The CDR3 extends over 14 amino acids. The CDR3 region has the DNA TGTGCCAGCAGCTTTGTAGGGGTCGATTATGAGCAGTTCTTC. This codes for CASSFVGVDYEQFF.

This clonotype was seen ten or more times. The chain has TRBV4-1 and TRBJ1-4, with 9 nucleotides matching TRBD1. V was clipped by 4 bases and J by 7 bases; unmatched bases: 10. Germline CDR1 MGHRA, CDR2 YSYEKL. The CDR3 is 16 amino acids. In DNA, the CDR3 is TGCGCCAGCAGCCTACCTTCCGGGACAGGGTTTGAAAAACTGTTTTTT. This translates into CASSLPSGTGFEKLFF.

The V and J genes are TRBV4-1 and TRBJ2-7, with D tentatively TRBD1 (5 bases). The germline gives CDR1 MGHRA, CDR2 YSYEKL. There are 15 residues in the CDR3. The ends were cut back, 4 bases at V and 1 base at J, with 14 bases in the middle. The CDR3 nucleotides are TGCGCCAGCAGCCCCAGAGGCGACAGTTCCTACGAGCAGTACTTC. Protein sequence: CASSPRGDSSYEQYF.

This clonotype was seen only a few times. The chain joins TRBV24-1 to TRBJ1-5, with 8 bases identical to TRBD1. The CDR3 totals 13 residues. From germline, CDR1 is KGHDR and CDR2 SFDVKD. J was trimmed by 9 bases and V by 7 bases; bases with no gene match: 7. This CDR3 is CATSRTGRGPQHF. The CDR3 nucleotides read TGTGCCACCAGCCGGACAGGGCGGGGGCCCCAGCATTTT.

The sample holds a few counts of this clonotype. V is TRBV4-1 and J is TRBJ2-5; D is ambiguous. The CDR3 is 15 residues long. Germline V gives CDR1 MGHRA, CDR2 YSYEKL. Between the trimmed V and J ends, which lost 0 bases and 5 bases, there was a span of 13 bases. The CDR3, as DNA: TGCGCCAGCAGCCAAGATGGTAGGGTTTGGGAGACCCAGTACTTC. Translated, it gives CASSQDGRVWETQYF.

This clonotype was found many times. This chain joins TRBV20-1 and TRBJ2-1, with TRBD2 identical over 9 bases. V was pared by 6 bases and J by 8 bases, with 17 bases of the junction left unmatched. The CDR3 length is 16 residues. Germline lookup yields CDR1 DFQATT and CDR2 SNEGSKA (reference sequence). CDR3 protein: CSAPGRSSGKGDEQFF. The CDR3 DNA follows: TGCAGTGCCCCTGGACGGTCTAGCGGGAAGGGGGATGAGCAGTTCTTC.

This clonotype was seen only a few times. This sequence joins TRBV24-1 and TRBJ2-3; TRBD2 aligns across 8 bases. CDR1 is KGHDR and CDR2 is SFDVKD in the germline V gene. The V and J ends lost 4 bases and 2 bases, in that order; junction bases with no gene match: 7. The CDR3 totals 16 residues. The CDR3 nucleotides read TGTGCCACCAGTGACTCACTAGCGGATGTCACAGATACGCAGTATTTT. Translation gives CATSDSLADVTDTQYF.

V gene TRBV30 combines with J gene TRBJ1-6; D gene uncertain. CDR3 length: 17 residues. Trimming shortened V by 2 bases and J by 5 bases, and 19 bases separated the two germline ends. Germline loops: CDR1 GTSNPN, CDR2 SVGIG (reference sequence). The CDR3 spells CAWSTRPLYPDNSPLHF. CDR3 coding DNA: TGTGCCTGGAGTACTCGGCCCCTATACCCGGATAATTCACCCCTCCACTTT.

This clonotype was seen a few times. V gene TRBV7-9 combines with J gene TRBJ1-4; D ambiguous. V was cut by 2 bases and J by 7 bases, with 11 bases left in between. Germline V gives CDR1 SEHNR, CDR2 FQNEAQ (reference sequence). The CDR3 has 14 residues. CDR3 DNA sequence: TGTGCCAGCAGCTTATCGGAGTCGAGTGAAAAACTGTTTTTT. As protein: CASSLSESSEKLFF.

This sequence joins TRBV29-1 and TRBJ2-6; D may be TRBD1 or TRBD2 (6 bases each). The V and J ends lost 0 bases and 3 bases respectively, with 9 bases between them. The germline gives CDR1 SQVTM, CDR2 ANQGSEA. The CDR3 runs 15 residues. The CDR3 spells CSVEEGGFGANVLTF. The CDR3, as DNA: TGCAGCGTTGAAGAAGGGGGGTTTGGGGCCAACGTCCTGACTTTC.

This clonotype was detected ten times or more. The chain couples TRBV28 to TRBJ2-7, with 7 bases fitting TRBD2. V shed 5 bases and J 2 bases; nucleotides not matched to a gene: 9. CDR1 MDHEN and CDR2 SYDVKM come from the germline V gene. The CDR3 is 15 amino acids. CDR3 sequence (DNA): TGTGCCAGCAGTCCGCTAGCGGTTAGGACCTACGAGCAGTACTTC. Translating gives CASSPLAVRTYEQYF.

The chain carries TRBV27 and TRBJ2-1; no firm D call. This CDR3 spans 14 amino acids. Trimming pared 8 bases from V and 5 bases from J, leaving 16 bases between. Per germline, CDR1 MNHEY and CDR2 SMNVEV (reference sequence). The CDR3 coding sequence is TGTGCCAGCGGTCTGAGTGACGCCCACAATGAGCAGTTCTTC. Its protein is CASGLSDAHNEQFF.

This clonotype has just a few counts. V and J are TRBV7-9 and TRBJ2-1; 10 positions match TRBD1. The CDR3 runs 14 residues. Losses at the gene ends were 8 bases for V and 3 bases for J; bases not matched to a gene: 4. Germline CDR1 is SEHNR and CDR2 is FQNEAQ (reference sequence). CDR3 amino acids: CASLRDRGYNEQFF. In nucleotides, the CDR3 is TGTGCCAGCCTCCGGGACAGGGGCTACAATGAGCAGTTCTTC.

The V call is TRBV6-2 or TRBV6-3, the J call TRBJ2-1; unclear D gene. The CDR3 length is 15 residues. V lost 8 bases and J lost 6, with 20 bases in between. CDR1 is MNHEY and CDR2 is SVGEGT in the germline V gene. The CDR3 spells CASSVGSRAANEQFF. DNA of the CDR3: TGTGCCAGCTCGGTGGGATCACGGGCTGCCAATGAGCAGTTCTTC.